This T cell receptor (beta chain) was recorded in a study of cytomegalovirus exposure and HLA in healthy donors. Overall study findings and caveats: With later analysis, a missense DCLRE1C variant became linked to TCR beta V- and J-gene trimming. When a later analysis compared HLA-associated TCR beta chains with equally common others, the HLA-associated chains turned out to be more clonally expanded and to have lower generation probabilities. An assumption of roughly uniform sequencing depth across donors underlay the presence/absence analyses. In a later analysis, productive TCRs from donors in an Asian-associated ancestry cluster reportedly carried fewer N-insertions than the cohort mean.

Both 60 Vbeta primers and 13 Jbeta primers went into the PCR. Some clones are missing from TCRdb's copy, which holds only in-frame ones; the method was immunoSEQ multiplex PCR. The sample lists 100,000 to 150,000 clones, 60% to 80% occurring once. A note on this clone: The antigen is unknown.

Sequenced: PBMCs. The receptor comes from a woman aged 45-59 years in good health and CMV-seronegative.

CDR3 in amino acids: CATSISGLSRDEQYF. The CDR3 DNA reads as TGTGCCACCAGCATATCAGGGTTATCAAGAGACGAGCAGTACTTC. This chain uses TRBV15 with TRBJ2-7; D is possibly TRBD1 (5 bases). Trimming pared 4 bases from V and 5 bases from J, leaving 18 bases between. This CDR3 has 15 amino acids. Germline V gene data show CDR1 as LNHNV and CDR2 as YYDKDF (reference sequence).